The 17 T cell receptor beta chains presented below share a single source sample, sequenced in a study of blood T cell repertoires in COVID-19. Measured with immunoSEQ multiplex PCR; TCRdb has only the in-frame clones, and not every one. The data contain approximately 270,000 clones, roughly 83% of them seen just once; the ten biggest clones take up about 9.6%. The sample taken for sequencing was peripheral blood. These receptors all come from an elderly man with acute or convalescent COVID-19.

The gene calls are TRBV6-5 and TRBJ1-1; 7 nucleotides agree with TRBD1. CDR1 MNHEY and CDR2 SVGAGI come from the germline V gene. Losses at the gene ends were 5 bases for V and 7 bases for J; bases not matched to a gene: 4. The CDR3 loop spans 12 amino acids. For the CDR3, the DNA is TGTGCCAGCAGTACAGGGGCCCTTGAAGCTTTCTTT. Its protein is CASSTGALEAFF.

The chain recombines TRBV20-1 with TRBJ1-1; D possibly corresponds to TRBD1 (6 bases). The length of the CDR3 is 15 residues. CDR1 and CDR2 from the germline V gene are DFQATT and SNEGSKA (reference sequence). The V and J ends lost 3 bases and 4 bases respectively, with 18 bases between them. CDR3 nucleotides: TGCAGTGCTAGTCCTCCCGGGGGGCTGGGCACTGAAGCTTTCTTT. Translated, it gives CSASPPGGLGTEAFF.

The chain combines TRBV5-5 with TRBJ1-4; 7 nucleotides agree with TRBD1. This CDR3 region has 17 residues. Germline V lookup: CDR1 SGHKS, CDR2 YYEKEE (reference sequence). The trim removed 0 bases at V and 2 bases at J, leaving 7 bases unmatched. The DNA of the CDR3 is TGTGCCAGCAGCTTGGTAGGGGGCCAGGGCACTAATGAAAAACTGTTTTTT. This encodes CASSLVGGQGTNEKLFF.

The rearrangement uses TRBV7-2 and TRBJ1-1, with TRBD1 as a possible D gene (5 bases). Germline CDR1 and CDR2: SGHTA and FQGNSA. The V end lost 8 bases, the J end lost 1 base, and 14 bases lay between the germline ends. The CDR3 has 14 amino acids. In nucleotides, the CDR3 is TGTGCCAGCTCCCGCAGGGAAGCGAACACTGAAGCTTTCTTT. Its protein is CASSRREANTEAFF. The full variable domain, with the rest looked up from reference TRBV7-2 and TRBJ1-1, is GAGVSQSPSNKVTEKGKDVELRCDPISGHTALYWYRQSLGQGLEFLIYFQGNSAPDKSGLPSDRFSAERTGGSVSTLTIQRTQQEDSAVYLCASSRREANTEAFFGQGTRLTVV.

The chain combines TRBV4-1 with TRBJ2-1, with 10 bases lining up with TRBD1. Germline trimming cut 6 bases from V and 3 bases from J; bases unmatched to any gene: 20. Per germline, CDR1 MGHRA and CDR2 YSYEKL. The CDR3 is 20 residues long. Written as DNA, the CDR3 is TGCGCCAGCAGTCCCGGGACAGGGGTCCTTCGAGCGGCGGACTACAATGAGCAGTTCTTC. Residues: CASSPGTGVLRAADYNEQFF.

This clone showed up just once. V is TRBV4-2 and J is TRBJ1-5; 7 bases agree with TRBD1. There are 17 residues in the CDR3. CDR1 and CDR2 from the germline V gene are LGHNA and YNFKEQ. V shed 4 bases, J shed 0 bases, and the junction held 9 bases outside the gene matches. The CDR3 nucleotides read TGTGCCAGCAGCCTTGGGGACAGCCGCTATAGCAATCAGCCCCAGCATTTT. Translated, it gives CASSLGDSRYSNQPQHF.

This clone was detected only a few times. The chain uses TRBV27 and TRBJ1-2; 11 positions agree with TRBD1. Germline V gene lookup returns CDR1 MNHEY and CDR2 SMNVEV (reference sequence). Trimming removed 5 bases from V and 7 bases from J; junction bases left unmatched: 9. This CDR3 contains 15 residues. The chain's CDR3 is CASSPRTGGAGGYTF. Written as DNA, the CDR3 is TGTGCCAGCAGTCCCCGGACAGGGGGCGCGGGTGGCTACACCTTC.

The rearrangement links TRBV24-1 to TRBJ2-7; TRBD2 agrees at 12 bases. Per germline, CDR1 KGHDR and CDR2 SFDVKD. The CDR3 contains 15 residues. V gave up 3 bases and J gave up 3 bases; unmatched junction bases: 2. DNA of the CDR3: TGTGCCACCAGTGATCGACTAGCGGGAGTCTACGAGCAGTACTTC. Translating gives CATSDRLAGVYEQYF.

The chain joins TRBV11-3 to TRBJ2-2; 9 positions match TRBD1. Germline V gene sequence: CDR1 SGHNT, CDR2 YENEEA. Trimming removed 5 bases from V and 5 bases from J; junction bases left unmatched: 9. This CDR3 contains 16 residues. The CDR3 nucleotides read TGTGCCAGCAGCCGAGAAGGACAGGGGAGGACCGGGGAGCTGTTTTTT. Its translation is CASSREGQGRTGELFF.

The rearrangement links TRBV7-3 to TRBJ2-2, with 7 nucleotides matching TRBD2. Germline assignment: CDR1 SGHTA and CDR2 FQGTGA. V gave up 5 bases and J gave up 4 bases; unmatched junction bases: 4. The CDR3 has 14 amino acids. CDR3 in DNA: TGTGCCAGCAGCCGGACTAGTTCCACCGGGGAGCTGTTTTTT. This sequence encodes CASSRTSSTGELFF.

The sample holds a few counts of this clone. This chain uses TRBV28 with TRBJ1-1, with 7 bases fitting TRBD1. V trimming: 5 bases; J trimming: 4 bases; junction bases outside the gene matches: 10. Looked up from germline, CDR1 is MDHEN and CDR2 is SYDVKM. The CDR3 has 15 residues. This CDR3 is CASSLRQGRGTEAFF. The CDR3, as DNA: TGTGCCAGCAGTCTACGACAGGGACGAGGCACTGAAGCTTTCTTT.

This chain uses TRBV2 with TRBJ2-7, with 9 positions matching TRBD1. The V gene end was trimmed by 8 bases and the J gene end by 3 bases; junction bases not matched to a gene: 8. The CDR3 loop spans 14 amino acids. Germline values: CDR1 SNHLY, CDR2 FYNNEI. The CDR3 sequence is CASGVDRGFYEQYF. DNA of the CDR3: TGTGCCAGCGGGGTGGACAGGGGATTCTACGAGCAGTACTTC.

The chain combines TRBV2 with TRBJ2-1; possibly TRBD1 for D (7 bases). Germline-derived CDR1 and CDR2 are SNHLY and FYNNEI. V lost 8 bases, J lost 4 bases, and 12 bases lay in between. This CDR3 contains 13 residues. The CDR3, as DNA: TGTGCCAGCCAGGGGGGCGGGTACAATGAGCAGTTCTTC. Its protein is CASQGGGYNEQFF.

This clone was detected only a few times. The CDR3 reads CASSTGTSWNTGELFF. In DNA, the CDR3 is TGTGCCAGCAGCACCGGGACTAGCTGGAACACCGGGGAGCTGTTTTTT. This chain connects TRBV5-6 to TRBJ2-2; TRBD2 aligns across 9 bases. The CDR3 sequence is 16 residues long. Germline lookup yields CDR1 SGHDT and CDR2 YYEEEE. Trimming cost V 4 bases and J 1 base; bases outside gene matches: 5.

In DNA form, the CDR3 reads TGTGCCAGCAGCGGACGACAGGATAATTCACCCCTCCACTTT. Translated, it gives CASSGRQDNSPLHF. The chain carries TRBV3-1 (or the pseudogene TRBV3-2) and TRBJ1-6; maybe TRBD1 (6 bases). Trimming shortened V by 5 bases and J by 5 bases, and 10 bases separated the two germline ends. The CDR3 sequence is 14 residues long. Germline V gives CDR1 LGHDT, CDR2 YNNKEL (reference sequence).

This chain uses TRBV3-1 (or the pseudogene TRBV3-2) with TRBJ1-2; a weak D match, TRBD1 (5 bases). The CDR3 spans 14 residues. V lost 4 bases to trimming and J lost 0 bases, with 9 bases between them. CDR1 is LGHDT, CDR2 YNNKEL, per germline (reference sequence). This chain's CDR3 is CASSPTATNYGYTF. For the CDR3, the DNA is TGTGCCAGCAGCCCGACAGCCACTAACTATGGCTACACCTTC.

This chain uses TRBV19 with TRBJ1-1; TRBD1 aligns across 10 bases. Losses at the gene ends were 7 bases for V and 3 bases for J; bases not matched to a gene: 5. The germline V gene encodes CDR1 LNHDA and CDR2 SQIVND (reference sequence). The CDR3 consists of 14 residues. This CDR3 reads CASTRDRGHTEAFF. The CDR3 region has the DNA TGTGCCAGTACCCGGGACAGGGGCCACACTGAAGCTTTCTTT.